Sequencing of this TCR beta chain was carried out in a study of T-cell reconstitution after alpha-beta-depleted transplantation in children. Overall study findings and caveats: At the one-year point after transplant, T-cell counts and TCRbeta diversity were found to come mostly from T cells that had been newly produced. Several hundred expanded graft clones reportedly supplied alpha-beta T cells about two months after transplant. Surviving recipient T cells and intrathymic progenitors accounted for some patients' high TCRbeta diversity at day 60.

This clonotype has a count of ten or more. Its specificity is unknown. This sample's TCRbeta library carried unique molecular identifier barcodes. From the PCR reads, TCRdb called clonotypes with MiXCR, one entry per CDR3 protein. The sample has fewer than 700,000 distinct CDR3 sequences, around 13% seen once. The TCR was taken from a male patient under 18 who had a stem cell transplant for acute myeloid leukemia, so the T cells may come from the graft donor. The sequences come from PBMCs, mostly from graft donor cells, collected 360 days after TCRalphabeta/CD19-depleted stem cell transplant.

CDR3 sequence: CSVEDLLGAKNIQYF. CDR3 in DNA: TGCAGCGTTGAAGATCTTCTGGGGGCCAAAAACATTCAGTACTTC. J is TRBJ2-4 and V is TRBV29-1; D is ambiguous. The ends were cut back, 0 bases at V and 1 base at J, with 10 bases in the middle. The germline V gene encodes CDR1 SQVTM and CDR2 ANQGSEA. The CDR3 spans 15 residues.